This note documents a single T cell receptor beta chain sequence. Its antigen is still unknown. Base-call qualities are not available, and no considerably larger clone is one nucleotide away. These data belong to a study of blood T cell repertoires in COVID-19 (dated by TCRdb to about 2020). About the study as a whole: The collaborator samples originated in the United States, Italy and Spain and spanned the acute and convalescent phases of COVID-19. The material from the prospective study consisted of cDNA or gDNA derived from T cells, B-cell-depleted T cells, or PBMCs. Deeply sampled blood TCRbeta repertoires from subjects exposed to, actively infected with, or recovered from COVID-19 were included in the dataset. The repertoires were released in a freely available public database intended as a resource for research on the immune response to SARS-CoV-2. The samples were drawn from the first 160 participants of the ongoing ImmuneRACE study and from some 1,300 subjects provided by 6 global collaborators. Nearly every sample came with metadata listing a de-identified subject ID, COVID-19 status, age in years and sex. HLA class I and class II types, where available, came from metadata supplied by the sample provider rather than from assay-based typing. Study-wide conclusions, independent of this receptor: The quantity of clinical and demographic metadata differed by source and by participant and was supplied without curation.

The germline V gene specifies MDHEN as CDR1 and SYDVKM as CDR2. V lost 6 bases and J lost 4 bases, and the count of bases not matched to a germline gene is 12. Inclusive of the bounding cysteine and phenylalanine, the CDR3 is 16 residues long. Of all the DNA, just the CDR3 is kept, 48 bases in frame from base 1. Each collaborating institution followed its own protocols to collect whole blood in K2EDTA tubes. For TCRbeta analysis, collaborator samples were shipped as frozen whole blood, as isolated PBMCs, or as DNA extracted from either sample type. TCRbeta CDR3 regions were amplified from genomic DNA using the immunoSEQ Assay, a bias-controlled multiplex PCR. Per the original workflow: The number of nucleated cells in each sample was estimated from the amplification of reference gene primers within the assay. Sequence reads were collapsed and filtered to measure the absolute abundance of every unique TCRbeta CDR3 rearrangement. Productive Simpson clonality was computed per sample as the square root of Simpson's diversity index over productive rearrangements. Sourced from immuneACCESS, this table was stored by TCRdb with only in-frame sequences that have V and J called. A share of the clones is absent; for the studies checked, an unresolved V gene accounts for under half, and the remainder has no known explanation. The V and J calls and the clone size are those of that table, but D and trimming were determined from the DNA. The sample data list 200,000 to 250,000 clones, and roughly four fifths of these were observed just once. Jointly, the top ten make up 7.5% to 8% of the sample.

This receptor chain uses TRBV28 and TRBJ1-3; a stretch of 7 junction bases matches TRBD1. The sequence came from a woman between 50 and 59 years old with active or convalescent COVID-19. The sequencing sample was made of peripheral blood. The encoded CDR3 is CASSLGPKGAGNTIYF. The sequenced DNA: TGTGCCAGCAGCTTGGGACCGAAGGGGGCCGGAAACACCATATATTTT.